The entry that follows covers one TCR beta chain sequence. A read error is possible here, since a much larger clone lies one base away. Sample time point: patch test 1, 2 weeks after DPC sensitization. The treatment: therapeutic diphenylcyclopropenone sensitization with weekly scalp DPC. This specimen comes from a study of human T cells and chemical hapten exposure. The germline gives CDR1 DFQATT, CDR2 SNEGSKA (reference sequence). This CDR3 contains 16 residues. Trimming stripped 0 bases from V and 6 bases from J, with 19 bases between. In TCRdb, the RACE reads were re-called with MiXCR into one record per CDR3 protein. The table records some 81,000 distinct CDR3 sequences, over 6% of them present only once.

The source was whole blood, collected in connection with sensitization to the hapten diphenylcyclopropenone (DPC). J is TRBJ2-3 and V is TRBV20-1, with D perhaps assigned TRBD1 or TRBD2 (5 bases each). The receptor's source is a woman aged 25 to 39 with alopecia areata. Some clones in this sample may be carry-over from other donors' samples. CDR3: CSARDPFGSRDDTQYF. The DNA for the CDR3 is TGCAGTGCTAGAGATCCGTTCGGCAGTAGGGACGATACGCAGTATTTT.